Given below is one T cell receptor beta chain in context. The antigen is undetermined. This sample was included in a study of T-cell memory formation after mild COVID-19. MiXCR, applied by TCRdb to the 5' RACE reads, yields one record per CDR3 protein. The profile shows 550,000 to 700,000 distinct CDR3 sequences, roughly 18% of them singletons. From germline, CDR1 is KGHDR and CDR2 SFDVKD. The CDR3 runs 15 residues. Between the trimmed V and J ends, which lost 6 bases and 2 bases, there was a span of 14 bases. General study results and limits: From day 15 to 85, contracting clones were balanced between CD4 and CD8, whereas later expanders leaned toward CD4+. In pre-infection memory, a portion of responding clones appeared, which suggested that cross-reactive memory joined.

This chain connects TRBV24-1 to TRBJ2-3, with D perhaps TRBD2 (6 bases). The origin of this receptor is an adult woman who had mild COVID-19 (a few samples of this study predate the infection). Cell type and time point are not known. Sequencing was done on a sample of PBMCs or a T cell subset sorted from them (not recorded which). For the CDR3, the DNA is TGTGCCACCAGTTCCGCTAGCGAGTTCACAGATACGCAGTATTTT. Translating it yields CATSSASEFTDTQYF.